This T cell receptor (beta chain) was sequenced in a study of circulating CD8 cells and anti-PD-1 response in melanoma. General study results and limits: At M1, fewer than 7% of TRB clonotypes appeared in multiple subsets. Expanded sorted subsets were checked for tumor reactivity using peptides. Published repertoire comparisons used only baseline and M1 samples. Generally, no replicate experiments were performed.

From live CD3+CD8+TCRalphabeta+ cells, four PD-1 and/or TIGIT subsets were sorted. In its sample, this clonotype ranks as large. What it binds is not known. The CDR3 has 16 amino acids. Germline loops: CDR1 LGHDT, CDR2 YNNKEL (reference sequence). J lost 10 bases, V lost 0 bases, and 9 bases had no gene match. The QIAseq Immune Repertoire TCR panel built the libraries from about 16 ng of total RNA. TCRdb re-derived calls from the reads in MiXCR, one entry per CDR3 protein. The repertoire holds fewer than 350 distinct CDR3 sequences, with about 8% as singletons. The sample here was CD8+ T cells from PBMCs, taken at baseline or after one month of anti-PD-1 therapy (not recorded which). This receptor was identified in a human donor with melanoma. The chain is built from TRBV3-1 and TRBJ1-1, with 12 bases identical to TRBD1. CDR3 sequence: CASSQEGTGGFLRAFF. The CDR3 DNA is TGTGCCAGCAGCCAAGAGGGGACAGGGGGCTTTCTCCGAGCTTTCTTT.